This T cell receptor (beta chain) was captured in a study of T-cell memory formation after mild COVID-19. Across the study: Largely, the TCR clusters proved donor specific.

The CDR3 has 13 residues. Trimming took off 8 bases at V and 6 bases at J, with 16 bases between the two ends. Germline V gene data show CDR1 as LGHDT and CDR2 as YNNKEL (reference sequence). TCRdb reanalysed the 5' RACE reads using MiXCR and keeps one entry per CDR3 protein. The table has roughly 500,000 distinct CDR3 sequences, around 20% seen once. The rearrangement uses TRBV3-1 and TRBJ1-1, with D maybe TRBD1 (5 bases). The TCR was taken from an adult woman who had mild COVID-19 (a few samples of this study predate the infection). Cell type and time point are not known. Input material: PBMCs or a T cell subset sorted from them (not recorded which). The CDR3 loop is CASLVRGWSEAFF. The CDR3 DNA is TGTGCCAGCCTTGTTAGGGGTTGGTCTGAAGCTTTCTTT.